This T cell receptor beta chain was profiled in a study of vaccination effects on CD4 cells after COVID-19. Clones were sequenced by immunoSEQ multiplex PCR, and TCRdb holds only the in-frame ones, with some missing. The sample includes 60,000 to 85,000 clones, 70% to 75% of them seen just once. Comments on this clone: Its antigen is currently unknown.

CDR1 and CDR2 from the germline V gene are SGHDN and FVKESK. Germline trimming cut 0 bases from V and 11 bases from J; bases unmatched to any gene: 6. This CDR3 is 13 amino acids long. Viral peptide pools were used in the ViraFEST assay to expand antigen-specific CD4+ T cells, and sequencing came afterward. The culture ran for roughly ten days before CD4+ T cells were isolated. Everyone in the study got two shots of either the BNT162b2 or mRNA-1273 vaccine. The clonotype originates from a human donor who received a COVID-19 vaccine. This material consisted of CD4+ T cells from PBMCs cultured with HCoV-229E spike peptides, taken after COVID-19 vaccination. V and J are TRBV14 and TRBJ1-1; 7 bases line up with TRBD1. The CDR3 loop reads CASSQDRRGHAFF. The CDR3 coding sequence is TGTGCCAGCAGCCAAGATCGTAGGGGGCACGCTTTCTTT.